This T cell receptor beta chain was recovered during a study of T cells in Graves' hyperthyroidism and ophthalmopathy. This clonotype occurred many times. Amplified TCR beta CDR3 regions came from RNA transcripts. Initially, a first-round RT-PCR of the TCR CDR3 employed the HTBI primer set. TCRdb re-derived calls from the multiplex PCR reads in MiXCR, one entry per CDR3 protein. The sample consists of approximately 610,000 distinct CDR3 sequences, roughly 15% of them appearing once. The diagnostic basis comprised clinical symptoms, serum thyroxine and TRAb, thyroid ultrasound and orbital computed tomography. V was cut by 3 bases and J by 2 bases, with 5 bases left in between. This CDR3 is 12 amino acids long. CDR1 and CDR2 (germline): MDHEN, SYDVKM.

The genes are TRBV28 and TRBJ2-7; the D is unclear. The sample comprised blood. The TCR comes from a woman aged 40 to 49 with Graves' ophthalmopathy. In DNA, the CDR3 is TGTGCCAGCAGTTTGGAGCCCTACGAGCAGTACTTC. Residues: CASSLEPYEQYF.